This TCR beta chain was sequenced during a study of blood T cell repertoires in COVID-19. Germline CDR1 reads SGHDN; CDR2 reads FVKESK. This CDR3 comprises 13 residues. The V end lost 7 bases, the J end lost 2 bases, and 9 bases lay between the germline ends. Sequencing was performed with immunoSEQ multiplex PCR; in TCRdb, only in-frame clones are kept and a portion is missing. The repertoire has approximately 220,000 clones, about 86% of them found once; the top ten carry about 4%. This TCR derives from a woman aged 30 to 39 who had been exposed to COVID-19. Sequenced material: PBMCs or T cells enriched from blood (not recorded which). This sequence joins TRBV14 and TRBJ2-1, with D perhaps matching TRBD2 (7 bases). The CDR3 loop is CASNGGPYNEQFF. DNA for the CDR3: TGTGCCAGCAACGGGGGGCCCTACAATGAGCAGTTCTTC.